Presented here are 8 T cell receptor beta chains from one specimen sequenced in a study of OX40 agonist ivuxolimab in advanced cancers. Clones were sequenced by immunoSEQ multiplex PCR, and TCRdb holds only the in-frame ones, with some missing. The repertoire has about 55,000 clones, approximately 86% of them found once; the top ten carry approximately 14%. Sequenced material: CD4+ or CD8+ T cells sorted from blood, taken in a trial of the OX40 agonist ivuxolimab. The receptors stem from an adult with an advanced solid tumor such as melanoma, head and neck, liver or kidney cancer.

V usage is TRBV11-2 and J usage is TRBJ2-7; the match to TRBD1 covers 10 bases. The CDR3 covers 15 residues. CDR1 and CDR2 (germline): SGHAT, FQNNGV. V shed 7 bases, J shed 4 bases, and the junction held 10 bases outside the gene matches. The CDR3 nucleotides are TGTGCCAGCAAGGAAACCGGACAGGGGGGGTACGAGCAGTACTTC. Its protein is CASKETGQGGYEQYF.

V gene TRBV30 combines with J gene TRBJ2-1; D perhaps matches TRBD2 (6 bases). CDR3 length equals 16 residues. Between the trimmed V and J ends, which lost 3 bases and 2 bases, there was a span of 17 bases. Germline V gene data show CDR1 as GTSNPN and CDR2 as SVGIG (reference sequence). As DNA, the CDR3 is TGTGCCTGGAGGGACCCCCAGGGACTCACCTACAATGAGCAGTTCTTC. Protein: CAWRDPQGLTYNEQFF.

This chain's CDR3 is CASNPGLNTDTQYF. CDR3 DNA sequence: TGTGCCAGCAACCCGGGACTTAACACAGATACGCAGTATTTT. The rearrangement uses TRBV2 and TRBJ2-3; the D gene is possibly TRBD2 (6 bases). This CDR3 spans 14 amino acids. V was shortened by 7 bases and J by 2 bases, with 13 bases between the two germline ends. The germline V gene encodes CDR1 SNHLY and CDR2 FYNNEI.

This clone was recorded once. This chain connects TRBV6-5 to TRBJ2-7; D is undetermined. This CDR3 comprises 16 residues. The germline gives CDR1 MNHEY, CDR2 SVGAGI. Trimming left V 2 bases short and J 2 bases short, with 16 bases between. The CDR3 DNA reads as TGTGCCAGCAGTTACCTGACTTCGACCTCCCCCTACGAGCAGTACTTC. It is translated as CASSYLTSTSPYEQYF.

The chain combines TRBV28 with TRBJ2-7; D is unresolved. The CDR3 consists of 13 residues. Germline-derived CDR1 and CDR2 are MDHEN and SYDVKM. V dropped 3 bases and J dropped 4 bases, with 10 bases sitting between them. This CDR3 is CASSFSRRYEQYF. CDR3 nucleotides: TGTGCCAGCAGTTTCTCCAGAAGGTACGAGCAGTACTTC.

V and J are TRBV28 and TRBJ1-1; D perhaps matches TRBD1 (5 bases). V was shortened by 6 bases and J by 6 bases, with 8 bases between the two germline ends. Looked up from germline, CDR1 is MDHEN and CDR2 is SYDVKM. The CDR3 is 11 amino acids. The CDR3 DNA reads TGTGCCAGCAGCCAGGGACCTGAAGCTTTCTTT. This encodes CASSQGPEAFF. The full variable domain, in which reference TRBV28 and TRBJ1-1 provide the parts outside the CDR3, is DVKVTQSSRYLVKRTGEKVFLECVQDMDHENMFWYRQDPGLGLRLIYFSYDVKMKEKGDIPEGYSVSREKKERFSLILESASTNQTSMYLCASSQGPEAFFGQGTRLTVV.

The V and J genes are TRBV27 and TRBJ2-2; D remains unclear. Per germline, CDR1 MNHEY and CDR2 SMNVEV (reference sequence). The CDR3 runs to 12 residues. Trimming left V 1 base short and J 6 bases short, with 3 bases between. CDR3 bases: TGTGCCAGCAGTTTATATCCCGGGGAGCTGTTTTTT. Its protein product is CASSLYPGELFF.

This chain connects TRBV9 to TRBJ2-4; D possibly uses TRBD1 or TRBD2 (6 bases each). Germline V CDR1 and CDR2: SGDLS, YYNGEE. V dropped 8 bases and J dropped 0 bases, with 12 bases sitting between them. CDR3 length equals 14 residues. CDR3 sequence: CASSQGLAKNIQYF. Written as DNA, the CDR3 is TGTGCCAGTTCACAGGGACTAGCCAAAAACATTCAGTACTTC.